These 20 T cell receptor beta chains share one sample of origin, sequenced in a study of control samples from healthy donors and cancer patients. TCRdb keeps only in-frame clones here, not all; method: immunoSEQ multiplex PCR. The sample lists approximately 80,000 clones; 75% to 95% were seen once. The source material was blood. The receptors derive from a man aged 25-45 years in good health.

Regarding this clone: Likely a read error: the CDR3 ends without its conserved phenylalanine or tryptophan. The limits of the CDR3 on the DNA are not certain, so only TCRdb's listed CDR3 is given. This chain uses TRBV30 with TRBJ1-3. CDR1 is GTSNPN, CDR2 SVGIG, per germline (reference sequence). Both ends counted, the CDR3 spans 11 residues. CDR3 amino acids: CACPYDGPSPL.

This clone was counted between two and nine times. This chain joins TRBV3-1 (or the pseudogene TRBV3-2) and TRBJ1-5; D possibly corresponds to TRBD1 (5 bases). The CDR3 contains 16 residues. V shed 3 bases and J shed 7 bases, with 19 bases lying between them. Germline CDR1 reads LGHDT; CDR2 reads YNNKEL (reference sequence). CDR3 protein: CASSHVPPGGVQPQHF. CDR3 DNA: TGTGCCAGCAGCCACGTCCCCCCTGGGGGGGTCCAGCCCCAGCATTTT.

This clone appeared once. The gene calls are TRBV6-6 and TRBJ1-5, with a possible D match to TRBD1 (5 bases). The CDR3 runs 15 residues. V was pared by 5 bases and J by 2 bases, with 13 bases between. Per germline, CDR1 MNHNY and CDR2 SVGAGI (reference sequence). In nucleotides, the CDR3 is TGTGCCAGCAGTCAGGGACTTAAGGGCAATCAGCCCCAGCATTTT. Its translation: CASSQGLKGNQPQHF.

The gene calls are TRBV2 and TRBJ2-5; 7 nucleotides line up with TRBD1. Germline V gives CDR1 SNHLY, CDR2 FYNNEI. V gave up 5 bases and J gave up 4 bases; unmatched junction bases: 7. The CDR3 length is 14 residues. The DNA of the CDR3 is TGTGCCAGCAGTTGGGCAGGGGGTGGAGAGACCCAGTACTTC. As protein: CASSWAGGGETQYF.

The chain couples TRBV15 to TRBJ2-2; D is ambiguous. CDR3 length equals 12 residues. Looked up from germline, CDR1 is LNHNV and CDR2 is YYDKDF (reference sequence). V was clipped by 0 bases and J by 6 bases, with 2 bases between them. Written as DNA, the CDR3 is TGTGCCACCAGCAGAGATGCCGGGGAGCTGTTTTTT. Translation gives CATSRDAGELFF.

The gene calls are TRBV7-6 and TRBJ2-3, with 7 bases aligning to TRBD1. Germline V CDR1 and CDR2: SGHVS, FNYEAQ. This CDR3 has 16 amino acids. V lost 1 base, J lost 0 bases, and 4 bases stayed unmatched. The CDR3 sequence is CASSLVGQRSTDTQYF. The CDR3 DNA is TGTGCCAGCAGCTTAGTGGGACAGAGAAGCACAGATACGCAGTATTTT. The full variable domain, in which reference TRBV7-6 and TRBJ2-3 provide the parts outside the CDR3, is GAGVSQSPRYKVTKRGQDVALRCDPISGHVSLYWYRQALGQGPEFLTYFNYEAQQDKSGLPNDRFSAERPEGSISTLTIQRTEQRDSAMYRCASSLVGQRSTDTQYFGPGTRLTVL.

Concerning this clone: Relative to the germline gene, one junction end is altered; a read error may explain this. The V and J genes are TRBV5-1 and TRBJ1-1; TRBD1 might be the D (5 bases). This CDR3 is 13 amino acids long. CDR1 is SGHRS and CDR2 is YFSETQ in the germline V gene. The CDR3 nucleotides are TGCGCCAGCAGCATTGGGGTGGGGGATAAGGATCTCTTT. This gives the protein CASSIGVGDKDLF.

This chain connects TRBV27 to TRBJ2-7; the D call may be TRBD1 or TRBD2 (7 bases each). The germline V gene has CDR1 MNHEY and CDR2 SMNVEV (reference sequence). This CDR3 is 14 amino acids long. With 6 bases removed from V and 4 bases from J, the gap between germline ends came to 16 bases. CDR3 protein: CASRPSGGQYEQYF. CDR3 sequence (DNA): TGTGCCAGCAGACCTTCGGGGGGACAGTACGAGCAGTACTTC.

Only one count was recorded for this clone. The chain is built from TRBV7-7 and TRBJ2-5; 8 nucleotides agree with TRBD2. The CDR3 loop spans 15 amino acids. Germline V gives CDR1 SSHAT, CDR2 FNYEAQ (reference sequence). With V trimmed by 5 bases and J by 5 bases, 10 bases remained unmatched. The CDR3 bases are TGTGCCAGCAGCCCCGGGAGGGGGGGCATGGAGACCCAGTACTTC. This gives the protein CASSPGRGGMETQYF.

The gene calls are TRBV4-2 and TRBJ1-1, with TRBD1 matching over 7 bases. Germline-derived CDR1 and CDR2 are LGHNA and YNFKEQ. This CDR3 contains 15 residues. The V gene end was trimmed by 1 base and the J gene end by 0 bases; junction bases not matched to a gene: 2. The CDR3 DNA reads as TGTGCCAGCAGCCAAGGGGACAGTCTGAACACTGAAGCTTTCTTT. This codes for CASSQGDSLNTEAFF.

This chain uses TRBV6-5 with TRBJ1-1, with TRBD1 as a possible D gene (5 bases). CDR3 size: 11 residues. Germline V CDR1 and CDR2: MNHEY, SVGAGI. The V and J ends lost 7 bases and 3 bases respectively, with 6 bases between them. CDR3: CASKGDTEAFF. CDR3 DNA: TGTGCCAGCAAAGGGGACACTGAAGCTTTCTTT.

The rearrangement links TRBV6-6 to TRBJ2-7; D gene unclear. This CDR3 has 16 amino acids. With 0 bases removed from V and 2 bases from J, the gap between germline ends came to 14 bases. Per germline, CDR1 MNHNY and CDR2 SVGAGI (reference sequence). CDR3 loop: CASSYSVGARTYEQYF. The CDR3 DNA reads TGTGCCAGCAGTTACTCCGTGGGCGCCAGAACCTACGAGCAGTACTTC.

V gene TRBV7-2 combines with J gene TRBJ1-1; no clear D gene. This CDR3 region has 14 residues. V lost 5 bases to trimming and J lost 4 bases, with 14 bases between them. CDR1 and CDR2 from the germline V gene are SGHTA and FQGNSA. CDR3 sequence (DNA): TGTGCCAGCAGCAATGGGCTAGGGCTCACTGAAGCTTTCTTT. Its protein is CASSNGLGLTEAFF.

In regard to this clone: This specimen includes other DNA sequences encoding the same CDR3. The V and J genes are TRBV12-3 or TRBV12-4 and TRBJ1-2; D remains unclear. V shed 3 bases and J shed 3 bases, with 8 bases lying between them. The CDR3 is 13 residues long. The CDR3 DNA is TGTGCCAGCAGTTTCTCGGGAGACTATGGCTACACCTTC. Translated: CASSFSGDYGYTF.

The gene calls are TRBV2 and TRBJ2-1; TRBD2 matches 9 bases. The V gene end was trimmed by 6 bases and the J gene end by 4 bases; junction bases not matched to a gene: 16. Germline V gene lookup returns CDR1 SNHLY and CDR2 FYNNEI. The CDR3 is made up of 18 amino acids. The CDR3 loop is CASRGWGGRLAVYNEQFF. CDR3 DNA: TGTGCCAGCAGAGGTTGGGGGGGGCGACTAGCGGTTTACAATGAGCAGTTCTTC.

The chain links TRBV5-1 to TRBJ1-1; D gene uncertain. CDR3 size: 14 residues. V gave up 3 bases and J gave up 1 base, with 10 bases separating them. Germline lookup yields CDR1 SGHRS and CDR2 YFSETQ. CDR3 nucleotide sequence: TGCGCCAGCAGCTGGGAGACACAGAACACTGAAGCTTTCTTT. The encoded protein is CASSWETQNTEAFF.

This sequence joins TRBV10-3 and TRBJ2-2; 9 bases fit TRBD1. The CDR3 extends over 17 amino acids. Germline values: CDR1 ENHRY, CDR2 SYGVKD. V shed 2 bases and J 0 bases; nucleotides not matched to a gene: 4. Written as DNA, the CDR3 is TGTGCCATCAGTGAGACGACAGGGGGGGCGAACACCGGGGAGCTGTTTTTT. Translating gives CAISETTGGANTGELFF.

This chain joins TRBV5-6 and TRBJ2-5; D gene uncertain. V lost 4 bases, J lost 1 base, and 11 bases lay in between. The germline V gene has CDR1 SGHDT and CDR2 YYEEEE. CDR3 length equals 14 residues. The CDR3 sequence: CASSPVQRQETQYF. CDR3 coding DNA: TGTGCCAGCAGCCCCGTCCAGCGCCAAGAGACCCAGTACTTC.

The chain couples TRBV6-1 to TRBJ1-5, with 7 bases aligning to TRBD1. The germline V gene has CDR1 MNHNS and CDR2 SASEGT. The length of the CDR3 is 15 residues. V was pared by 2 bases and J by 6 bases, with 7 bases of the junction left unmatched. The CDR3 DNA reads TGTGCCAGCAGTGAAACAGGGGTAGGGTTTCAGCCCCAGCATTTT. Protein sequence: CASSETGVGFQPQHF.

The chain combines TRBV7-6 with TRBJ2-7; D tentatively reads TRBD1 or TRBD2 (5 bases each). Trimming shortened V by 4 bases and J by 5 bases, and 12 bases separated the two germline ends. The germline V gene has CDR1 SGHVS and CDR2 FNYEAQ. The length of the CDR3 is 13 residues. CDR3 amino acids: CASSSGTVNEQYF. The CDR3 DNA follows: TGTGCCAGCAGCTCGGGGACGGTAAACGAGCAGTACTTC.